The sequence of this T cell receptor beta chain was determined in a study of blood T cells in healthy people across ages. Study outcomes and limitations: Roughly linear age-related decline in beta diversity appeared, significant by age 40.

The use of a sample-barcoded 5' primer and a J-beta primer mix characterized a second PCR of about 7 to 12 cycles. With 12 random nucleotides, a template-switch adaptor tagged each individual cDNA molecule. Sequencing of every sample gave 3 million or more CDR3-containing paired-end reads. TCRdb recomputed calls from the 5' RACE reads with MiXCR, one row per CDR3 protein. The table has some 730,000 distinct CDR3 sequences, over 20% seen once. At least 6 micrograms of total RNA were extracted per sample. Comment on this clonotype: Its specificity is unknown.

The ends were cut back, 0 bases at V and 11 bases at J, with 10 bases in the middle. Germline V gene sequence: CDR1 GTSNPN, CDR2 SVGIG (reference sequence). There are 11 residues in the CDR3. The specimen sequenced was blood. The gene calls are TRBV30 and TRBJ1-1; D gene uncertain. The receptor was derived from a man between 65 and 85 years old in good health. CDR3 in amino acids: CAWSVGGEAFF. In nucleotides, the CDR3 is TGTGCCTGGAGTGTAGGTGGAGAGGCTTTCTTT.